This TCR beta chain stems from a study of OX40 agonist ivuxolimab in advanced cancers. Study-level background: Ivuxolimab, which targeted the costimulatory receptor OX40 (CD134), was an agonistic, fully human IgG2 monoclonal antibody. The paper describes the monotherapy dose-escalation part (N ≈ 50 patients) of the phase I trial of ivuxolimab. Intravenous ivuxolimab was administered to patients every 2 weeks at six dose levels: 0.01, 0.1, 0.3, 1.5, 3 and 10 mg/kg. Of the approximately 50 dose-escalation patients, hepatocellular carcinoma was present in approximately 20, melanoma in approximately 15, renal cell carcinoma in 9 and head and neck cancer in 9. Partial responses were achieved by three dose-escalation patients, of whom one had hepatocellular carcinoma and two had cutaneous melanoma. Prior anti-PD-1, anti-PD-L1 or anti-CTLA-4 therapy was permitted, and approximately 42% of dose-escalation patients had received checkpoint inhibitors. Peripheral TCRbeta sequencing aimed to test whether ivuxolimab altered TCR sequence diversity and caused clonal T-cell expansion. In the dose-escalation cohort, 82.7% of patients were male, and the mean age was approximately 60 years, with a range of 23 to 79. Results the study describes overall, beyond this receptor: After ivuxolimab, CD8+ T cells had more expanded clones than CD4+ T cells on average. At doses of 0.1 to 3.0 mg/kg, clonal expansion of both CD4+ and CD8+ blood T cells was observed from baseline to week 6. In the 0.1-3.0 mg/kg groups, partial responders were among the patients with the lowest normalized peripheral clonal expansion, particularly in CD8+ T cells. Low levels of normalized T-cell clonal expansion were also shown by some nonresponding patients. The antigen specificity of the peripheral T cells that underwent clonal expansion was not determined.

As for this clone: Its binding antigen is unknown. No base qualities exist here, and no much larger clone lies one base off it.

For sequencing of the TCRbeta CDR3 region, genomic DNA was extracted from the sorted cells. TCRbeta CDR3 regions were sequenced using the immunoSEQ Assay. The table comes from immuneACCESS by way of TCRdb, which keeps in-frame sequences with V and J called. Part of the clones is missing from these tables; in studies checked, under half for an unresolved V gene and the rest for unknown reasons. This sample gives under 60,000 clones in total; roughly 82% of them show up just once. The top ten clonotypes cover 3% to 4.5% of the sample. V is reduced by 7 bases and J by 9 bases, leaving a spacing of 19 bases between them. The germline V gene yields SNHLY for CDR1 and FYNNEI for CDR2. The CDR3 numbers 15 residues from cysteine through phenylalanine. Here the CDR3 DNA is all that survives: 45 bases in frame from base 1. Patients with autoimmune disease history or receiving systemic immunosuppression were excluded from the trial. Peripheral blood for TCR sequencing was collected from all dose cohorts at baseline, on cycle 4 day 1, and on cycle 7 day 1. Samples were obtained from an open-label, multicenter, first-in-human phase I dose-escalation trial of ivuxolimab. Adults with locally advanced or metastatic melanoma, renal cell, hepatocellular, or head and neck squamous cell carcinoma were enrolled in the trial. CD4+ and CD8+ T cells were sorted separately from peripheral blood before TCR sequencing.

The chain is assembled from TRBV2 and TRBJ1-6; TRBD1 is a weak D gene call, 6 bases matching. Sequencing used CD4+ or CD8+ T cells sorted from blood, obtained in a trial of the OX40 agonist ivuxolimab. The TCR sequence derives from an adult with an advanced solid tumor such as melanoma, head and neck, liver or kidney cancer. For the CDR3, the sequence is CASTQSTGSRSPLHF. In nucleotide form, the sequence is TGTGCCAGCACCCAGAGCACAGGGAGCCGTTCACCCCTCCACTTT.